This T cell receptor beta chain came from a study of shared clonotypes between healthy human individuals. Study-wide findings and caveats: Limitation of the genetic and exposure-history diversity represented came from the few donors.

Trimming left V 1 base short and J 6 bases short, with 15 bases between. Germline V CDR1 and CDR2: MNHEY, SMNVEV (reference sequence). The CDR3 is 15 residues long. The assay was immunoSEQ multiplex PCR, and TCRdb's table has in-frame clones only and misses some. This table has around 1.4 million clones, just under 99% appearing once. About this clone itself: Its target is not known.

This receptor was identified in a man aged 30 to 45 in good health. Input material: naive CD4+ T cells sorted from blood. Subset specified: CD45RA+ positively selected. The J gene is TRBJ2-5, the V gene TRBV27; the D gene is possibly TRBD1 (6 bases). The CDR3 is CASSLWIGQSKTQYF. CDR3 DNA: TGTGCCAGCAGTTTATGGATCGGACAGTCGAAGACCCAGTACTTC.